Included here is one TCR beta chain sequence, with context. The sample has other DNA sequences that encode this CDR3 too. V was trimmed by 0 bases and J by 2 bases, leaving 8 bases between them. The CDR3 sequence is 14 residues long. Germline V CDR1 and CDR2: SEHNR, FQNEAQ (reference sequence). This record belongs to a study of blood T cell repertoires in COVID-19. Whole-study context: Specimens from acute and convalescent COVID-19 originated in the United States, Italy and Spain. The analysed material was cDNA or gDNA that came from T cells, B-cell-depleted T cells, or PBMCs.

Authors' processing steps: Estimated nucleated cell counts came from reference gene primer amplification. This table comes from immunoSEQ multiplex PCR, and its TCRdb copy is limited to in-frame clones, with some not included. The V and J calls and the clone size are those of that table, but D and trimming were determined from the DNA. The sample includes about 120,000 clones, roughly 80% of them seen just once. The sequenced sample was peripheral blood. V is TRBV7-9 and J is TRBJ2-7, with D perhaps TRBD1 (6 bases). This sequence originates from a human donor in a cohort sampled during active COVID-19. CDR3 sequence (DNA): TGTGCCAGCAGCTTAGCAGGGGACACCTACGAGCAGTACTTC. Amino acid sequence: CASSLAGDTYEQYF.